This T cell receptor (beta chain) appears in the sequencing data of a study of identical twins. Overall study findings and caveats: Insertions ran lower in abundant cord blood beta clonotypes, though not in memory repertoires. Excess low generation probability was seen in twin-shared out-of-frame alpha sequences.

A universal primer site came from template switching; cDNA carried unique molecular identifiers. TCRdb fed the 5' RACE reads into MiXCR, producing one record per CDR3 protein. The sample yields fewer than 250,000 distinct CDR3 sequences, 5.5% to 7% seen once. CDR1 is SNHLY, CDR2 FYNNEI, per germline. The CDR3 has 13 amino acids. The ends were cut back, 2 bases at V and 3 bases at J, with 6 bases in the middle. This clonotype appeared a few times. Antigen specificity is unknown. Another study also made use of these data, one on yellow fever vaccine responses in identical twins.

The gene calls are TRBV2 and TRBJ2-3; D remains unclear. Sequenced: memory (CD45RO+) T cells sorted from blood. This clonotype was sampled from a woman aged 18-30 years in good health. The CDR3 coding sequence is TGTGCCAGCAGTGAACTAAGGACAGATACGCAGTATTTT. Translation gives CASSELRTDTQYF.